This TCR beta chain comes out of a study of blood T cell repertoires in COVID-19. Data came from immunoSEQ multiplex PCR; TCRdb stores just in-frame clones and leaves some out. This table has about 250,000 clones, around 86% appearing once. Germline CDR1 and CDR2: MNHNY and SVGAGI (reference sequence). The CDR3 spans 14 residues. V lost 1 base and J lost 2, with 5 bases in between. The chain uses TRBV6-6 and TRBJ2-2; the D is unclear. The receptor comes from a woman of 80 years or more with COVID-19, enrolled during active disease. Sequenced material: peripheral blood. The CDR3 spells CASSYYPNTGELFF. For the CDR3, the DNA is TGTGCCAGCAGTTACTATCCTAACACCGGGGAGCTGTTTTTT.